These T cell receptor beta chains were read from a single sample in a study of cytomegalovirus exposure and HLA in healthy donors. Some clones are missing from TCRdb's copy, which holds only in-frame ones; the method was immunoSEQ multiplex PCR. This table has some 130,000 clones, 65% to 85% appearing once. The sequencing input was PBMCs. The receptors derive from a man aged 45-60 years in good health and CMV-seronegative. The CDR3 runs from the conserved cysteine through the conserved F or W. Each record gives: J gene, V gene, D gene, clone size, CDR3 DNA, CDR3 protein. The D gene is left open where the match is weak. The size field is filled for only some rows; it gives once, few, many or a size class.

>TRBJ2-7|TRBV6-5|TRBD2|NA
TGTGCCAGCCGGTACGGGACTAGCGGGAACTACGAGCAGTACTTC
CASRYGTSGNYEQYF
>TRBJ2-4|TRBV28|TRBD2|NA
TGTGCCAGCAGTACAACTTCTAGCGGGAACATTCAGTACTTC
CASSTTSSGNIQYF
>TRBJ2-1|TRBV28|NA|NA
TGTGCCAGCACCCGTCGGAGTGAGCAGTTCTTC
CASTRRSEQFF
>TRBJ2-2|TRBV5-4|NA|once
TGTGCCAGCAGCTTGGGGTCAGGACAAACCGGGGAGCTGTTTTTT
CASSLGSGQTGELFF
>TRBJ2-5|TRBV13|NA|NA
TGTGCCAGCAGCTCGTCGACAGAAGAGACCCAGTACTTC
CASSSSTEETQYF
>TRBJ1-5|TRBV28|NA|NA
TGTGCCAGCAGGGACGGGAACGGGCGTGGCAATCAGCCCCAGCATTTT
CASRDGNGRGNQPQHF
>TRBJ2-1|TRBV5-4|TRBD2|NA
TGTGCCAGCAGCTTGGGTCTAGCGGTCTACAATGAGCAGTTCTTC
CASSLGLAVYNEQFF
>TRBJ2-6|TRBV6-1|TRBD2|NA
TGTGCCGTCCGTAGCGGGACCTCTGGGGCCAACGTCCTGACTTTC
CAVRSGTSGANVLTF
>TRBJ2-7|TRBV6-5|NA|once
TGTGCCAGCAGTTGTGACCCACTAACACTTTCCTACGAGCAGTACTTC
CASSCDPLTLSYEQYF
>TRBJ2-3|TRBV7-9|TRBD1|NA
TGTGCCAGCAGCCATCAGGACAGGGTGGGCACAGATACGCAGTATTTT
CASSHQDRVGTDTQYF
>TRBJ1-1|TRBV6-5|NA|NA
TGTGCCAGCAGTCAGGGGCCGCCGGGGACTGAAGCTTTCTTT
CASSQGPPGTEAFF
>TRBJ2-1|TRBV29-1|NA|NA
TGCAGCGTCAGGAGCCAGGGCACTGTGGATGAGCAGTTCTTC
CSVRSQGTVDEQFF
>TRBJ1-1|TRBV10-3|NA|few
TGTGCCTCAGGGATAAGCAACACTGAAGCTTTCTTT
CASGISNTEAFF
>TRBJ2-3|TRBV5-1|NA|NA
TGCGCCAGCAGCTCGCAGGGGTCCCCAGATACGCAGTATTTT
CASSSQGSPDTQYF
>TRBJ1-5|TRBV5-4|TRBD1|NA
TGTGCCAGCAGCCGCCTTGGACAGGGGGCGAAGAGCAATCAGCCCCAGCATTTT
CASSRLGQGAKSNQPQHF
>TRBJ1-1|TRBV6-5|NA|NA
TGTGCCAGCAGTTACCCAGGGATGAACACTGAAGCTTTCTTT
CASSYPGMNTEAFF
>TRBJ1-1|TRBV29-1|NA|NA
TGCAGCGGCGGACTGGACGCGGGGGCTTTCTTT
CSGGLDAGAFF
>TRBJ2-5|TRBV13|TRBD1|NA
TGTGCCAGCAGCTTAGGGGACAGGGGTTATCGAGAGACCCAGTACTTC
CASSLGDRGYRETQYF
>TRBJ2-3|TRBV9|TRBD1|NA
TGTGCCAGCAGCGTAGGACAGGGCCAATCCACAGATACGCAGTATTTT
CASSVGQGQSTDTQYF
>TRBJ2-1|TRBV19|TRBD1|once
TGTGCCAGTACCCCTTCCCGGACAGGGAATAATGAGCAGTTCTTC
CASTPSRTGNNEQFF
>TRBJ2-3|TRBV27|NA|NA
TGTGCCAGCAGCCGACAGAGACATAGCACAGATACGCAGTATTTT
CASSRQRHSTDTQYF
>TRBJ1-5|TRBV19|NA|NA
TGTGCCAGTAGTATAGATTGGGCCGCCCAGGGGCCCCAGCATTTT
CASSIDWAAQGPQHF
>TRBJ2-7|TRBV19|TRBD1|NA
TGTGCCAGTAGTATAGGAAGGACAGGGCTTCCAAACGAGCAGTACTTC
CASSIGRTGLPNEQYF
>TRBJ1-4|TRBV9|NA|once
TGTGCCAGCAGCGTAGGACCCCGGACAGAAGATGAAAAACTGTTTTTT
CASSVGPRTEDEKLFF
>TRBJ2-7|TRBV6-1|TRBD2|NA
TGTGCCAGCAGTGAAGATCGACTAGCGGGAAGCGAGCAGTACTTC
CASSEDRLAGSEQYF
>TRBJ2-7|TRBV28|NA|NA
TGTGCCAGCAGTTTTCCCAGGACAGCCTTTTCCTACGAGCAGTACTTC
CASSFPRTAFSYEQYF
>TRBJ1-2|TRBV28|TRBD1|NA
TGTGCCAGCAGTCCACCCGGGACAGGGTCAAACTATGGCTACACCTTC
CASSPPGTGSNYGYTF
>TRBJ2-7|TRBV2|TRBD2|once
TGTGCCAGCAGGACCCTAGCGGGAGTTACCTACGAGCAGTACTTC
CASRTLAGVTYEQYF
>TRBJ2-5|TRBV4-2|NA|NA
TGTGCCAGCAGCCAATGGGACAATCAAGAGACCCAGTACTTC
CASSQWDNQETQYF
>TRBJ2-7|TRBV30|NA|once
TGTGCCTGGAGTGTACTTCTCCGCTCCTACGAGCAGTACTTC
CAWSVLLRSYEQYF
>TRBJ2-7|TRBV4-3|TRBD2|NA
TGCGCCAGCAGCCTCAGGACTAGCGGAACCTACGAGCAGTACTTC
CASSLRTSGTYEQYF
>TRBJ2-3|TRBV7-8|TRBD2|NA
TGTGCCAGCAGCCTCAAGCGGGAGGGTGGGGATACGCAGTATTTT
CASSLKREGGDTQYF
>TRBJ1-2|TRBV19|NA|few
TGTGCCAGTAGTGGCGGGACGGGGAGGAACTATGGCTACACCTTC
CASSGGTGRNYGYTF
>TRBJ2-1|TRBV2|NA|NA
TGTGCCAGCAGTGTTACTATTCGCCAGTTCTTC
CASSVTIRQFF
>TRBJ2-7|TRBV6-1|TRBD2|few
TGTGCCAGCAGTGGACGGGGCGGGAGGGCCTACGAGCAGTACTTC
CASSGRGGRAYEQYF
>TRBJ1-1|TRBV5-1|NA|NA
TGCGCCAGCAGCTTGACAGGGAACACTGAAGCTTTCTTT
CASSLTGNTEAFF
>TRBJ2-5|TRBV6-1|TRBD2|NA
TGTGCCAGCGATTATCTAGCGGGAGGGAGTGGGACCCAGTACTTC
CASDYLAGGSGTQYF
>TRBJ1-3|TRBV28|NA|NA
TGTGCCAGCAGTGACAGAGGCGGAAGAAACACCATATATTTT
CASSDRGGRNTIYF
>TRBJ2-2|TRBV10-1|NA|NA
TGCGCCAGCAGGGACGTGACAGGGAACACCGGGGAGCTGTTTTTT
CASRDVTGNTGELFF
>TRBJ1-5|TRBV30|NA|NA
TGTGCCTGGAGTCCCTGGGGGGGGCTCAATCAGCCCCAGCATTTT
CAWSPWGGLNQPQHF
>TRBJ2-3|TRBV14|NA|few
TGTGCCAGCAGCCAAGGGCCCGGGGATACGCAGTATTTT
CASSQGPGDTQYF
>TRBJ1-5|TRBV4-1|NA|NA
TGCGCCAGCAGCCCCCGATTCTATGGTTCCGCGGGGATGGGTAGCAATCAGCCCCAGCATTTT
CASSPRFYGSAGMGSNQPQHF